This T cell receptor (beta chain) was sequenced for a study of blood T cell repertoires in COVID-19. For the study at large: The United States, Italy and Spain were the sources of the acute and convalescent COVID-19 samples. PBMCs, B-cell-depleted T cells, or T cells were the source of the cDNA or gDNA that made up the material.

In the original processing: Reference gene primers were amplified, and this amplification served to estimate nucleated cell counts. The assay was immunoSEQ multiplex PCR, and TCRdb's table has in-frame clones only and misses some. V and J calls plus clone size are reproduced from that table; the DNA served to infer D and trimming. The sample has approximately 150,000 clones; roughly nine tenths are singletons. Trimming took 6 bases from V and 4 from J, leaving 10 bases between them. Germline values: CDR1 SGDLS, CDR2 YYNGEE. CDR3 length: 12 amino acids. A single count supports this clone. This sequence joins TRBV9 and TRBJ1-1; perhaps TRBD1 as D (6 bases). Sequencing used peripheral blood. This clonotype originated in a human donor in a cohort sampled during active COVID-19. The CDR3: CASKGGATEAFF. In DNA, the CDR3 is TGTGCCAGCAAAGGGGGGGCCACTGAAGCTTTCTTT.